This entry lists 27 T cell receptor beta chains sequenced from one sample in a study of blood T cell repertoires in COVID-19. Libraries were prepared by immunoSEQ multiplex PCR; TCRdb keeps only in-frame clonotypes and omits some of them. The table lists around 140,000 clones, 87% of them singletons. What was sequenced was peripheral blood. These receptors originate from an older man with acute or convalescent COVID-19.

CDR3 protein: CASFPAANTGELFF. The CDR3 DNA reads as TGTGCCAGCTTCCCTGCGGCTAACACCGGGGAGCTGTTTTTT. This sequence joins TRBV5-5 and TRBJ2-2; D not resolved. CDR1 is SGHKS, CDR2 YYEKEE, per germline (reference sequence). This CDR3 is 14 amino acids long. Trimming removed 7 bases from V and 2 bases from J, with 12 bases in between.

The chain links TRBV7-2 to TRBJ1-2; D unclear. Germline V gene lookup returns CDR1 SGHTA and CDR2 FQGNSA. The CDR3 loop spans 13 amino acids. V lost 1 base and J lost 6, with 9 bases in between. Here the CDR3 DNA reads TGTGCCAGCAGCTTAGGGCTGTTTGATGGCTACACCTTC. This encodes CASSLGLFDGYTF. Variable domain in full (rest from reference TRBV7-2 and TRBJ1-2): GAGVSQSPSNKVTEKGKDVELRCDPISGHTALYWYRQSLGQGLEFLIYFQGNSAPDKSGLPSDRFSAERTGGSVSTLTIQRTQQEDSAVYLCASSLGLFDGYTFGSGTRLTVV.

This clone was detected once. CDR3 residues: CASSIRSGTGLMAEAFF. The CDR3 nucleotides are TGTGCCAGTAGTATTAGGTCCGGAACAGGGCTCATGGCTGAAGCTTTCTTT. This chain links TRBV19 with TRBJ1-1; weak D call: TRBD1 (6 bases). The CDR3 covers 17 residues. The V gene's germline CDR1 is LNHDA and CDR2 SQIVND (reference sequence). V lost 3 bases and J 6 bases, leaving 23 bases between the germline ends.

The genes are TRBV6-6 and TRBJ1-2, with TRBD1 as a possible D gene (6 bases). Germline values: CDR1 MNHNY, CDR2 SVGAGI (reference sequence). V was trimmed by 2 bases and J by 7 bases, leaving 11 bases between them. This CDR3 contains 13 residues. CDR3 in amino acids: CASSYTGTSGYTF. The CDR3, as DNA: TGTGCCAGCAGTTACACAGGGACTAGTGGCTACACCTTC.

This clone was found a few times. The chain combines TRBV5-1 with TRBJ1-2; D gene unclear. The V gene lost 2 bases and the J gene lost 5 bases, with 13 bases spanning the gap. CDR1 is SGHRS and CDR2 is YFSETQ in the germline V gene. CDR3 size: 14 residues. CDR3 bases: TGCGCCAGCAGCTTAGGACTGTCGGCTTATGGCTACACCTTC. Protein sequence: CASSLGLSAYGYTF.

This clone was counted between two and nine times. This chain connects TRBV29-1 to TRBJ2-2; the match to TRBD2 covers 8 bases. From germline, CDR1 is SQVTM and CDR2 ANQGSEA. J was trimmed by 6 bases and V by 8 bases; bases with no gene match: 8. CDR3 length equals 13 residues. The CDR3 DNA reads TGCAGCATCGGGACTAGAGACGCCGGGGAGCTGTTTTTT. As protein: CSIGTRDAGELFF.

The chain links TRBV4-2 to TRBJ2-1; no definite D call. V was shortened by 4 bases and J by 0 bases, with 13 bases between the two germline ends. This CDR3 is built from 16 residues. Per germline, CDR1 LGHNA and CDR2 YNFKEQ. For the CDR3, the DNA is TGTGCCAGCAGCCGGGCCCCAGAACCCTCCTACAATGAGCAGTTCTTC. This encodes CASSRAPEPSYNEQFF.

This chain uses TRBV6-1 with TRBJ2-4, with 7 bases aligning to TRBD2. In germline, CDR1 is MNHNS, CDR2 SASEGT. This CDR3 region has 16 residues. V shed 3 bases, J shed 1 base, and the junction held 6 bases outside the gene matches. The chain's CDR3 is CASSDWEGYAKNIQYF. CDR3 in DNA: TGTGCCAGCAGTGACTGGGAGGGGTACGCCAAAAACATTCAGTACTTC.

The gene calls are TRBV3-1 (or the pseudogene TRBV3-2) and TRBJ1-4; D not resolved. Trimming pared 0 bases from V and 5 bases from J, leaving 7 bases between. This CDR3 has 14 amino acids. From germline, CDR1 is LGHDT and CDR2 YNNKEL (reference sequence). CDR3 amino acids: CASSQDSVNEKLFF. The CDR3 bases are TGTGCCAGCAGCCAAGATAGTGTAAATGAAAAACTGTTTTTT.

This chain joins TRBV30 and TRBJ1-2; no reliable D call. The length of the CDR3 is 14 residues. Germline V gene lookup returns CDR1 GTSNPN and CDR2 SVGIG (reference sequence). The V and J ends lost 7 bases and 4 bases respectively, with 19 bases between them. The CDR3 sequence is CAFLGAEGSYGYTF. For the CDR3, the DNA is TGTGCCTTCCTTGGAGCGGAGGGATCCTATGGCTACACCTTC.

The rearrangement links TRBV5-1 to TRBJ2-5; TRBD1 matches at 11 bases. Germline V gene data show CDR1 as SGHRS and CDR2 as YFSETQ. V gave up 4 bases and J gave up 4 bases; unmatched junction bases: 6. The CDR3 sequence is 15 residues long. The CDR3 spells CASSETGQGVETQYF. In DNA form, the CDR3 reads TGCGCCAGCAGCGAAACGGGACAGGGGGTAGAGACCCAGTACTTC.

The V and J genes are TRBV2 and TRBJ2-7, with 8 bases lining up with TRBD1. Trimming took 8 bases from V and 2 from J; bases not matched to a gene: 8. Germline CDR1 and CDR2: SNHLY and FYNNEI. The CDR3 totals 14 residues. The CDR3 DNA reads as TGTGCCAGCGGTATTGGGGGACAGGCCTACGAGCAGTACTTC. As protein: CASGIGGQAYEQYF.

This chain uses TRBV3-1 (or the pseudogene TRBV3-2) with TRBJ2-3; TRBD2 matches 16 bases. Trimming removed 3 bases from V and 6 bases from J; junction bases left unmatched: 6. Germline CDR1 LGHDT, CDR2 YNNKEL (reference sequence). The CDR3 spans 17 residues. The CDR3: CASSQGTSGRGLDTQYF. The CDR3 DNA sequence: TGTGCCAGCAGCCAGGGGACTAGCGGGAGGGGTTTGGATACGCAGTATTTT.

The rearrangement joins TRBV19 to TRBJ1-3, with D possibly being TRBD1 (5 bases). Trimming took 6 bases from V and 3 from J, leaving 9 bases between them. The V gene's germline CDR1 is LNHDA and CDR2 SQIVND (reference sequence). The CDR3 sequence is 13 residues long. The CDR3 sequence is CASSQGNGNTIYF. CDR3 DNA sequence: TGTGCCAGTAGCCAGGGAAATGGAAACACCATATATTTT. The variable domain in full, with the rest retrieved from reference TRBV19 and TRBJ1-3, is DGGITQSPKYLFRKEGQNVTLSCEQNLNHDAMYWYRQDPGQGLRLIYYSQIVNDFQKGDIAEGYSVSREKKESFPLTVTSAQKNPTAFYLCASSQGNGNTIYFGEGSWLTVV.

This clone was detected only once. The chain links TRBV7-9 to TRBJ2-7, with D perhaps TRBD2 (5 bases). V was shortened by 2 bases and J by 6 bases, with 11 bases between the two germline ends. This CDR3 has 13 amino acids. Germline loops: CDR1 SEHNR, CDR2 FQNEAQ (reference sequence). CDR3 nucleotides: TGTGCCAGCAGCTTAAGAGAAGAGGGCGAGCAGTACTTC. The encoded protein is CASSLREEGEQYF. Looking up the rest from reference TRBV7-9 and TRBJ2-7 gives the full variable domain: DTGVSQNPRHKITKRGQNVTFRCDPISEHNRLYWYRQTLGQGPEFLTYFQNEAQLEKSRLLSDRFSAERPKGSFSTLEIQRTEQGDSAMYLCASSLREEGEQYFGPGTRLTVT.

V and J are TRBV18 and TRBJ1-6, with 8 bases lining up with TRBD1. Trimming cost V 8 bases and J 7 bases; bases outside gene matches: 16. There are 17 residues in the CDR3. Germline CDR1 reads KGHSH; CDR2 reads LQKENI. CDR3 protein: CASRRASPGQENSPLHF. CDR3 sequence (DNA): TGTGCCAGCCGCCGGGCGTCCCCGGGACAGGAGAATTCACCCCTCCACTTT.

This chain connects TRBV6-5 to TRBJ2-5; TRBD2 might be the D (6 bases). There are 13 residues in the CDR3. Between the trimmed V and J ends, which lost 1 base and 6 bases, there was a span of 9 bases. Germline CDR1 and CDR2: MNHEY and SVGAGI. The CDR3 loop reads CASSYLGGKTQYF. For the CDR3, the DNA is TGTGCCAGCAGTTACTTGGGGGGAAAGACCCAGTACTTC.

The V and J genes are TRBV2 and TRBJ2-3; no reliable D call. Per germline, CDR1 SNHLY and CDR2 FYNNEI. The length of the CDR3 is 14 residues. Trimming took 2 bases from V and 0 from J, leaving 6 bases between them. The CDR3 DNA reads as TGTGCCAGCAGTGAAAAGCTGAGCACAGATACGCAGTATTTT. As protein: CASSEKLSTDTQYF. Complete variable domain (other parts from reference TRBV2 and TRBJ2-3): EPEVTQTPSHQVTQMGQEVILRCVPISNHLYFYWYRQILGQKVEFLVSFYNNEISEKSEIFDDQFSVERPDGSNFTLKIRSTKLEDSAMYFCASSEKLSTDTQYFGPGTRLTVL.

This chain connects TRBV9 to TRBJ2-5; D might be TRBD2 (6 bases). Trimming removed 3 bases at V and 4 bases at J, with 13 bases between. CDR1 is SGDLS, CDR2 YYNGEE, per germline. This CDR3 is built from 14 residues. This chain's CDR3 is CASSASGLGETQYF. The CDR3 DNA follows: TGTGCCAGCAGCGCCTCGGGACTGGGAGAGACCCAGTACTTC.

The chain has TRBV19 and TRBJ1-1; D unresolved. CDR1 and CDR2 from the germline V gene are LNHDA and SQIVND (reference sequence). Deletions cut 6 bases from V and 1 base from J, with 12 bases between. The CDR3 extends over 14 amino acids. The CDR3 here is CASSRREANTEAFF. In DNA form, the CDR3 reads TGTGCCAGTAGCCGGAGGGAGGCGAACACTGAAGCTTTCTTT.

The chain carries TRBV12-3 or TRBV12-4 and TRBJ1-1; D remains ambiguous. Trimming stripped 3 bases from V and 3 bases from J, with 8 bases between. This CDR3 has 13 residues. CDR3 sequence: CASSFREDTEAFF. The CDR3 region has the DNA TGTGCCAGCAGTTTTCGAGAGGACACTGAAGCTTTCTTT.

This sequence joins TRBV9 and TRBJ2-1; 10 bases map to TRBD2. CDR1 SGDLS and CDR2 YYNGEE come from the germline V gene. This CDR3 has 20 residues. V shed 3 bases and J 7 bases; nucleotides not matched to a gene: 22. CDR3 residues: CASSADLPMRRLAGANEQFF. CDR3 DNA: TGTGCCAGCAGCGCGGACCTCCCCATGAGGAGACTAGCGGGTGCGAATGAGCAGTTCTTC.

This chain uses TRBV2 with TRBJ2-2; 12 nucleotides agree with TRBD2. Per the germline V gene, CDR1 is SNHLY and CDR2 is FYNNEI. Trimming cost V 5 bases and J 7 bases; bases outside gene matches: 2. The CDR3 length is 14 residues. This CDR3 reads CASSLLAGGGELFF. The CDR3 bases are TGTGCCAGCAGTTTACTAGCGGGGGGCGGGGAGCTGTTTTTT. Using reference TRBV2 and TRBJ2-2 for the parts outside the CDR3, the full variable domain is EPEVTQTPSHQVTQMGQEVILRCVPISNHLYFYWYRQILGQKVEFLVSFYNNEISEKSEIFDDQFSVERPDGSNFTLKIRSTKLEDSAMYFCASSLLAGGGELFFGEGSRLTVL.

This clone was seen a few times. The gene calls are TRBV4-1 and TRBJ2-7, with 9 bases lining up with TRBD1. Germline V CDR1 and CDR2: MGHRA, YSYEKL. The V and J ends lost 8 bases and 4 bases, in that order; junction bases with no gene match: 15. The CDR3 runs 16 residues. This CDR3 is CASSYFRDREDYEQYF. In DNA, the CDR3 is TGCGCCAGCTCCTACTTCCGGGACAGGGAGGATTACGAGCAGTACTTC.

The chain is built from TRBV5-1 and TRBJ1-1; 8 bases map to TRBD1. CDR3 size: 13 residues. The germline V gene has CDR1 SGHRS and CDR2 YFSETQ. The ends lost 4 bases at V and 3 bases at J; junction bases unmatched: 2. The CDR3 reads CASSPTGDTEAFF. The DNA of the CDR3 is TGCGCCAGCAGCCCGACAGGGGACACTGAAGCTTTCTTT.

CDR3 bases: TGTGCCAGCAGCTTATCAGTCACCGGGGAGCTGTTTTTT. Its translation is CASSLSVTGELFF. This sequence joins TRBV11-1 and TRBJ2-2; D not resolved. Germline V CDR1 and CDR2: SGHAT, FQDESV (reference sequence). The CDR3 has 13 residues. Trimming left V 2 bases short and J 4 bases short, with 5 bases between.

The CDR3, as DNA: TGCAGCGTTGCCACTAGCGCCGGTGAGCAGTTCTTC. Protein product: CSVATSAGEQFF. The chain joins TRBV29-1 to TRBJ2-1; 7 nucleotides agree with TRBD2. This CDR3 region has 12 residues. The V gene end was trimmed by 4 bases and the J gene end by 9 bases; junction bases not matched to a gene: 6. Per the germline V gene, CDR1 is SQVTM and CDR2 is ANQGSEA.